These 2 T cell receptor beta chains came from one sample sequenced in a study of T cells in Graves' hyperthyroidism and ophthalmopathy (dated by TCRdb to the late 2010s). Library preparation used multiplex PCR. The data were produced on an Illumina HiSeq 2000. The TCR beta CDR3 regions were amplified from RNA transcripts. For the first round of RT-PCR on the TCR CDR3, the HTBI primer set was used together with the Qiagen OneStep RT-PCR kit. The public reads were run again by TCRdb, first through fastp at Q25 and then through MiXCR, and only productive beta chains were kept. Each entry merges the rows of one CDR3 protein and shows their most common DNA and genes. The sample records some 560,000 distinct CDR3 sequences, approximately 14% of which are singletons. The biggest ten clones account for more than 11% of the sample. Material: blood. The receptors derive from a woman between 35 and 50 years old with Graves' hyperthyroidism.

This clonotype was counted many times. The V call is TRBV18, the J call TRBJ1-4; D is possibly TRBD1 (5 bases). CDR3 length: 14 residues. From germline, CDR1 is KGHSH and CDR2 LQKENI. V lost 6 bases and J 5 bases, leaving 13 bases between the germline ends. CDR3 nucleotides: TGTGCCAGCTCCCAAGGGGCCTTCAATGAAAAACTGTTTTTT. As protein: CASSQGAFNEKLFF.

This clonotype has a count of ten or more. V gene TRBV12-3 or TRBV12-4 combines with J gene TRBJ2-1; tentatively, D is TRBD1 or TRBD2 (5 bases each). The CDR3 runs to 12 residues. The V and J ends lost 7 bases and 5 bases respectively, with 9 bases between them. The CDR3 spells CASMRGDNEQFF. DNA for the CDR3: TGTGCCAGCATGAGAGGGGACAATGAGCAGTTCTTC.